This passage covers 28 T cell receptor beta chains from one sample sequenced in a study of OX40 agonist ivuxolimab in advanced cancers. Sequencing used immunoSEQ multiplex PCR; TCRdb keeps in-frame clones, though not all of them. Of 66,000 or so clones listed, about nine tenths are singletons. Sequences were derived from CD4+ or CD8+ T cells sorted from blood, sampled in a trial of the OX40 agonist ivuxolimab. These receptors all come from an adult with an advanced solid tumor such as melanoma, head and neck, liver or kidney cancer.

The chain employs TRBV6-5 and TRBJ2-1; 9 bases map to TRBD2. V lost 6 bases, J lost 0 bases, and 3 bases stayed unmatched. Germline values: CDR1 MNHEY, CDR2 SVGAGI. The CDR3 spans 15 residues. Here the CDR3 DNA reads TGTGCCAGCAGCCGTAGCGGGGGCTCCTACAATGAGCAGTTCTTC. Amino acid sequence: CASSRSGGSYNEQFF.

The genes are TRBV5-1 and TRBJ2-2; D could derive from TRBD1 or TRBD2 (5 bases each). Germline V gene data show CDR1 as SGHRS and CDR2 as YFSETQ. Trimming shortened V by 4 bases and J by 4 bases, and 17 bases separated the two germline ends. The CDR3 totals 16 residues. CDR3: CASSPEGRGATGELFF. The CDR3 region has the DNA TGCGCCAGCAGCCCAGAAGGTAGAGGGGCCACCGGGGAGCTGTTTTTT.

The chain is built from TRBV19 and TRBJ1-1; maybe TRBD1 (6 bases). This CDR3 has 15 amino acids. V lost 7 bases and J 6 bases, leaving 21 bases between the germline ends. In germline, CDR1 is LNHDA, CDR2 SQIVND (reference sequence). The CDR3 is CASIQVGGRLPEAFF. The CDR3 DNA reads TGTGCCAGTATCCAGGTGGGGGGCCGGTTGCCTGAAGCTTTCTTT.

V usage is TRBV7-8 and J usage is TRBJ1-5; TRBD1 matches 8 bases. This CDR3 is 16 amino acids long. Unmatched junction bases numbered 12, after V lost 5 bases and J lost 6 bases. The germline gives CDR1 SGHVS, CDR2 FQNEAQ. The CDR3 loop reads CASSREDRAAFQPQHF. In DNA, the CDR3 is TGTGCCAGCAGCAGAGAGGACAGGGCAGCGTTTCAGCCCCAGCATTTT.

This clone was recorded a few times. Other DNA sequences in this specimen translate into the identical CDR3. The chain employs TRBV5-1 and TRBJ2-5, with D maybe TRBD1 (6 bases). Germline values: CDR1 SGHRS, CDR2 YFSETQ. The CDR3 has 14 residues. V lost 4 bases and J lost 5, with 15 bases in between. CDR3: CASSRDTGRETQYF. The CDR3 DNA is TGCGCCAGCAGCAGGGACACGGGCAGGGAGACCCAGTACTTC.

This rearrangement joins TRBV19 to TRBJ2-2; D call uncertain. The CDR3 runs to 12 residues. Trimming shortened V by 5 bases and J by 6 bases, and 7 bases separated the two germline ends. Germline CDR1 is LNHDA and CDR2 is SQIVND (reference sequence). The CDR3: CASSLDPGELFF. DNA for the CDR3: TGTGCCAGTAGTCTGGACCCCGGGGAGCTGTTTTTT.

V is TRBV14 and J is TRBJ2-2, with 8 bases matching TRBD2. The V gene end was trimmed by 2 bases and the J gene end by 7 bases; junction bases not matched to a gene: 6. The CDR3 is 15 amino acids. In germline, CDR1 is SGHDN, CDR2 FVKESK. CDR3 sequence reads: CASSQPGLGHGELFF. The CDR3 DNA sequence: TGTGCCAGCAGCCAACCGGGACTAGGTCACGGGGAGCTGTTTTTT.

The V call is TRBV6-1, the J call TRBJ1-5; maybe TRBD1 (6 bases). Germline V gives CDR1 MNHNS, CDR2 SASEGT. The CDR3 contains 15 residues. Trimming took off 3 bases at V and 5 bases at J, with 14 bases between the two ends. For the CDR3, the DNA is TGTGCCAGCAGTGATGGTGGGCAGGGGTATCAGCCCCAGCATTTT. This codes for CASSDGGQGYQPQHF.

The chain has TRBV19 and TRBJ2-7; tentatively, D is TRBD1 (6 bases). Germline CDR1 reads LNHDA; CDR2 reads SQIVND (reference sequence). The V end was cut by 4 bases, the J end by 1 base, with 14 bases between. This CDR3 contains 15 residues. CDR3 residues: CASSTRKTGSYEQYF. CDR3 nucleotide sequence: TGTGCCAGTAGTACGAGGAAAACAGGGTCCTACGAGCAGTACTTC. The entire variable domain, with the rest obtained from reference TRBV19 and TRBJ2-7, is as follows: DGGITQSPKYLFRKEGQNVTLSCEQNLNHDAMYWYRQDPGQGLRLIYYSQIVNDFQKGDIAEGYSVSREKKESFPLTVTSAQKNPTAFYLCASSTRKTGSYEQYFGPGTRLTVT.

This clone was seen only once. The rearrangement joins TRBV6-5 to TRBJ1-5; 8 nucleotides agree with TRBD1. The CDR3 is made up of 15 amino acids. CDR1 and CDR2 from the germline V gene are MNHEY and SVGAGI. Trimming removed 10 bases from V and 4 bases from J; junction bases left unmatched: 12. CDR3 protein: CATRSGTGGNQPQHF. DNA for the CDR3: TGTGCCACTCGATCCGGGACAGGTGGTAATCAGCCCCAGCATTTT.

This clone occurred once. V is TRBV4-2 and J is TRBJ2-5; 13 bases match TRBD2. Germline values: CDR1 LGHNA, CDR2 YNFKEQ. The trim removed 4 bases at V and 1 base at J, leaving 9 bases unmatched. The CDR3 contains 18 residues. The CDR3, as DNA: TGTGCCAGCAGCCTAGCCTGGACTAGCGGGAGCTCCCAAGAGACCCAGTACTTC. Translating it yields CASSLAWTSGSSQETQYF.

The gene calls are TRBV11-2 and TRBJ2-7, with D possibly TRBD2 on 5 matching bases. Deletions cut 8 bases from V and 3 bases from J, with 29 bases between. Germline V gene sequence: CDR1 SGHAT, CDR2 FQNNGV. The CDR3 loop spans 18 amino acids. CDR3 protein: CASSLRLMSPGNIYEQYF. CDR3 DNA sequence: TGTGCCAGCTCCCTTAGACTCATGTCCCCGGGGAATATCTACGAGCAGTACTTC.

The rearrangement uses TRBV11-2 and TRBJ2-1; D possibly corresponds to TRBD1 (5 bases). The germline V gene encodes CDR1 SGHAT and CDR2 FQNNGV. This CDR3 contains 13 residues. V lost 5 bases, J lost 5 bases, and 10 bases lay in between. As DNA, the CDR3 is TGTGCCAGCAGCGGCGACAGTAACAATGAGCAGTTCTTC. Encoded protein: CASSGDSNNEQFF.

The chain uses TRBV18 and TRBJ2-7; 7 nucleotides line up with TRBD1. V lost 2 bases and J lost 0; bases outside the gene matches: 1. Germline V gene data show CDR1 as KGHSH and CDR2 as LQKENI. The CDR3 spans 14 residues. CDR3 protein: CASSPDRASYEQYF. CDR3 sequence (DNA): TGTGCCAGCTCACCAGACAGGGCCTCCTACGAGCAGTACTTC.

The chain couples TRBV4-1 to TRBJ2-5; perhaps TRBD1 as D (6 bases). From germline, CDR1 is MGHRA and CDR2 YSYEKL. CDR3 size: 18 residues. The V gene lost 2 bases and the J gene lost 5 bases, with 24 bases spanning the gap. Written as DNA, the CDR3 is TGCGCCAGCAGCCAAACAAGGGACCCGACAGGCCCTGGGGAGACCCAGTACTTC. Protein: CASSQTRDPTGPGETQYF.

The chain uses TRBV28 and TRBJ1-3; 9 nucleotides align to TRBD1. The ends lost 5 bases at V and 0 bases at J; junction bases unmatched: 23. CDR3 length: 22 residues. Looked up from germline, CDR1 is MDHEN and CDR2 is SYDVKM. CDR3 sequence (DNA): TGTGCCAGCAGTCCCGGGACAGGGTGGTTTGGCCCGAAAACCAGCTCTGGAAACACCATATATTTT. Translated, it gives CASSPGTGWFGPKTSSGNTIYF.

The chain combines TRBV5-8 with TRBJ1-3; a weak D match, TRBD1 (6 bases). V lost 2 bases and J lost 2, with 11 bases in between. The V gene's germline CDR1 is SGHTS and CDR2 YDEGEE. This CDR3 comprises 15 residues. CDR3 protein: CASSLRGGAGNTIYF. The CDR3 DNA follows: TGTGCCAGCAGCTTAAGAGGGGGTGCTGGAAACACCATATATTTT.

CDR3 nucleotides: TGCGCCAGCAGTGAGTCCCCAGGCCCTAACTACAATGAGCAGTTCTTC. Translation: CASSESPGPNYNEQFF. The chain employs TRBV10-1 and TRBJ2-1; no firm D call. V lost 0 bases, J lost 3 bases, and 12 bases lay in between. The CDR3 consists of 16 residues. CDR1 is WNHNN, CDR2 SYGVQD, per germline (reference sequence).

The chain couples TRBV10-3 to TRBJ1-6, with 7 positions matching TRBD1. This CDR3 comprises 13 residues. V lost 7 bases, J lost 7 bases, and 4 bases stayed unmatched. The V gene's germline CDR1 is ENHRY and CDR2 SYGVKD. DNA of the CDR3: TGTGCCATCACCGGACAGGAAAATTCACCCCTCCACTTT. Its protein is CAITGQENSPLHF.

The chain recombines TRBV5-8 with TRBJ2-2; D ambiguous. The CDR3 spans 15 residues. Germline CDR1 SGHTS, CDR2 YDEGEE. Trimming pared 4 bases from V and 2 bases from J, leaving 12 bases between. The CDR3 coding sequence is TGTGCCAGCAGCCTAAGGGTTAGCAACACCGGGGAGCTGTTTTTT. Encoded protein: CASSLRVSNTGELFF.

As for this clone: The same CDR3 also results from other DNA sequences found in this sample. The CDR3 here is CASSSANTGELFF. CDR3 coding DNA: TGTGCCAGCAGCTCAGCCAACACCGGGGAGCTGTTTTTT. The J gene is TRBJ2-2, the V gene TRBV5-5; D is uncertain. Between the trimmed V and J ends, which lost 3 bases and 2 bases, there was a span of 5 bases. Germline V gene sequence: CDR1 SGHKS, CDR2 YYEKEE (reference sequence). The CDR3 is made up of 13 amino acids.

The rearrangement joins TRBV6-6 to TRBJ2-1, with D maybe TRBD1 (5 bases). The germline gives CDR1 MNHNY, CDR2 SVGAGI (reference sequence). This CDR3 has 15 residues. Deletions cut 5 bases from V and 4 bases from J, with 15 bases between. The CDR3 DNA reads as TGTGCCAGCAGTCAGGGCACCCGCCCGTACAATGAGCAGTTCTTC. It yields the protein CASSQGTRPYNEQFF.

This clone appeared once. V is TRBV11-2 and J is TRBJ2-7; 8 nucleotides match TRBD1. The length of the CDR3 is 16 residues. After removal of 0 bases from V and 3 bases from J, the junction contained 7 bases not matched to a gene. Germline CDR1 reads SGHAT; CDR2 reads FQNNGV. The chain's CDR3 is CASSLDSLGQVYEQYF. CDR3 DNA sequence: TGTGCCAGCAGCTTAGATAGCCTGGGACAGGTCTACGAGCAGTACTTC.

The chain carries TRBV7-3 and TRBJ2-2; 12 positions match TRBD2. This CDR3 has 15 residues. Germline CDR1 and CDR2: SGHTA and FQGTGA. Trimming at V came to 2 bases and at J to 6 bases, leaving 1 base not matched to a gene. CDR3 in DNA: TGTGCCAGCAGCTTAGCTAGCGGGAGGGCCGGGGAGCTGTTTTTT. Its protein product is CASSLASGRAGELFF. The full variable domain, rest sourced from reference TRBV7-3 and TRBJ2-2, is GAGVSQTPSNKVTEKGKYVELRCDPISGHTALYWYRQSLGQGPEFLIYFQGTGAADDSGLPNDRFFAVRPEGSVSTLKIQRTERGDSAVYLCASSLASGRAGELFFGEGSRLTVL.

The gene calls are TRBV25-1 and TRBJ2-5; 8 nucleotides align to TRBD2. This CDR3 has 15 amino acids. In germline, CDR1 is MGHDK, CDR2 SYGVNS. V dropped 5 bases and J dropped 4; count of bases not matched to a gene: 9. The CDR3: CASSTNGGARETQYF. The CDR3 nucleotides are TGTGCCAGCAGTACAAACGGGGGGGCCAGAGAGACCCAGTACTTC.

J is TRBJ1-1 and V is TRBV18; 7 bases line up with TRBD1. The CDR3 covers 14 residues. V trimming: 5 bases; J trimming: 5 bases; junction bases outside the gene matches: 8. CDR1 is KGHSH and CDR2 is LQKENI in the germline V gene. In nucleotides, the CDR3 is TGTGCCAGCTCAGCTATTCAGACAGGGACTGAAGCTTTCTTT. As protein: CASSAIQTGTEAFF.

This clone has only one observation. The genes are TRBV6-1 and TRBJ2-1, with 9 bases aligning to TRBD2. CDR1 is MNHNS, CDR2 SASEGT, per germline. Trimming took 8 bases from V and 6 from J; bases not matched to a gene: 8. The CDR3 loop spans 14 amino acids. DNA of the CDR3: TGTGCCAGCTCCCGGGGACTAGCCACCAATGAGCAGTTCTTC. The encoded protein is CASSRGLATNEQFF.

The chain uses TRBV5-4 and TRBJ1-1; D unresolved. This CDR3 region has 15 residues. Trimming shortened V by 0 bases and J by 4 bases, and 13 bases separated the two germline ends. The germline V gene encodes CDR1 SGHNT and CDR2 YYREEE (reference sequence). This chain's CDR3 is CASSLGGSSGTEAFF. CDR3 DNA sequence: TGTGCCAGCAGCTTGGGGGGATCAAGCGGCACTGAAGCTTTCTTT.